By share, the clone carrying this T cell receptor (beta chain) counts as medium-sized. What it binds is unknown. This entry belongs to a study of spatial heterogeneity in lung cancer. Time point indicated: sample taken at primary tumor resection. The donor group consisted of 55 to 85 patients who had untreated, early-stage non-small cell lung cancer. Germline values: CDR1 MNHEY, CDR2 SVGAGI. This CDR3 region has 14 residues. V was pared by 5 bases and J by 4 bases, with 14 bases between. Study conclusions and caveats: For expanded intratumoral alpha and beta TCRs, counts tracked tumor mutation counts.

TCRdb processed the 5' RACE reads anew with MiXCR; each CDR3 protein has one entry. This table has approximately 2,800 distinct CDR3 sequences, 3.5% to 4.5% appearing once. The sequencing here drew on lung tumor tissue, taken at surgery. The rearrangement uses TRBV6-5 and TRBJ1-2; no reliable D call. This clonotype was obtained from a female donor with early-stage non-small cell lung cancer. CDR3 protein: CASSHRPVVYGYTF. CDR3 coding DNA: TGTGCCAGCAGTCACCGCCCAGTGGTCTATGGCTACACCTTC.